The rows below give T cell receptor beta chains drawn from one sample of a study of identical twins. TCRdb redid the calling of the 5' RACE reads with MiXCR, one entry per CDR3 protein. The sample shows some 1,700,000 distinct CDR3 sequences, around 33% of them seen only once. Sequencing was done on a sample of cord blood. Receptor source: a newborn girl in good health. Each CDR3 is given with its conserved first and last residue. D genes are given only for firm matches. Clone size is not always given. Where it is, it says once, few, many or a class for expanded clones.

d_gene: -; j_gene: TRBJ1-6; abundance: -; v_gene: TRBV6-1; CDR3nt: TGTGCCAGCAGTGAAGTGGGACAATGGCATTCACCCCTCCACTTT; CDR3aa: CASSEVGQWHSPLHF
d_gene: TRBD1; j_gene: TRBJ2-6; abundance: many; v_gene: TRBV9; CDR3nt: TGTGCCAGCAGCGGGACAGGTGGGGCCAACGTCCTGACTTTC; CDR3aa: CASSGTGGANVLTF
d_gene: -; j_gene: TRBJ2-1; abundance: -; v_gene: TRBV12-3/TRBV12-4; CDR3nt: TGTGCCAGCAGTTTCCTGTTCAATGAGCAGTTCTTC; CDR3aa: CASSFLFNEQFF
d_gene: TRBD1; j_gene: TRBJ1-1; abundance: -; v_gene: TRBV4-2; CDR3nt: TGTGCCAGCAGCCGGTCACCGGGACAGGGGAACACTGAAGCTTTCTTT; CDR3aa: CASSRSPGQGNTEAFF
d_gene: TRBD2; j_gene: TRBJ2-7; abundance: once; v_gene: TRBV11-2; CDR3nt: TGTGCCAGCAGCTTTGGCGGGACTAGCGGGACCAATGAGCAGTACTTC; CDR3aa: CASSFGGTSGTNEQYF
d_gene: TRBD1; j_gene: TRBJ1-2; abundance: -; v_gene: TRBV15; CDR3nt: TGTGCCACCAGCAGGATAGACAGGGAGAACTATGGCTACACCTTC; CDR3aa: CATSRIDRENYGYTF
d_gene: TRBD1; j_gene: TRBJ1-1; abundance: -; v_gene: TRBV2; CDR3nt: TGTGCCAGCAGTGAAGAGGGGGCGCCCACTGAAGCTTTCTTT; CDR3aa: CASSEEGAPTEAFF
d_gene: TRBD1; j_gene: TRBJ2-5; abundance: -; v_gene: TRBV28; CDR3nt: TGTGCCAGCAGTTTTCCAGGGGGCTCAGGATTGGAGACCCAGTACTTC; CDR3aa: CASSFPGGSGLETQYF
d_gene: -; j_gene: TRBJ1-1; abundance: -; v_gene: TRBV29-1; CDR3nt: TGCAGCGTTGCCCTACTCCAGACGGTTAACACTGAAGCTTTCTTT; CDR3aa: CSVALLQTVNTEAFF
d_gene: -; j_gene: TRBJ2-7; abundance: -; v_gene: TRBV28; CDR3nt: TGTGCCAGCAGTTTCGGGGGTAAGGGGTCCTACGAGCAGTACTTC; CDR3aa: CASSFGGKGSYEQYF
d_gene: TRBD2; j_gene: TRBJ2-5; abundance: many; v_gene: TRBV29-1; CDR3nt: TGCAGCACCGGACTAGAAGAGACCCAGTACTTC; CDR3aa: CSTGLEETQYF
d_gene: -; j_gene: TRBJ1-1; abundance: few; v_gene: TRBV15; CDR3nt: TGTGCCACCAGCAGTCTCGGCACTGAAGCTTTCTTT; CDR3aa: CATSSLGTEAFF
d_gene: TRBD1; j_gene: TRBJ1-3; abundance: -; v_gene: TRBV12-3/TRBV12-4; CDR3nt: TGTGCCAGCAGTTTAGGGTGGGACAGTGAGGGAGACACCATATATTTT; CDR3aa: CASSLGWDSEGDTIYF
d_gene: TRBD2; j_gene: TRBJ2-1; abundance: few; v_gene: TRBV29-1; CDR3nt: TGCAGCGTTGGCGGGAGACTAGCGGGGACCTACAATGAGCAGTTCTTC; CDR3aa: CSVGGRLAGTYNEQFF
d_gene: -; j_gene: TRBJ2-2; abundance: -; v_gene: TRBV29-1; CDR3nt: TGCAGCGTGAGTAGCGGCACCGGGGAGCTGTTTTTT; CDR3aa: CSVSSGTGELFF
d_gene: TRBD2; j_gene: TRBJ2-5; abundance: -; v_gene: TRBV12-3/TRBV12-4; CDR3nt: TGTGCCAGCAGCGCGACTAGCGGGAGAACATTGGGGGAGACCCAGTACTTC; CDR3aa: CASSATSGRTLGETQYF
d_gene: -; j_gene: TRBJ2-3; abundance: -; v_gene: TRBV7-6; CDR3nt: TGTGCCAGCAGCGCCCGGGACCCCGACACAGATACGCAGTATTTT; CDR3aa: CASSARDPDTDTQYF
d_gene: TRBD2; j_gene: TRBJ2-1; abundance: few; v_gene: TRBV6-5; CDR3nt: TGTGCCAGCAGTTACAACGGTGGGGGGGTCCAGTTCTTC; CDR3aa: CASSYNGGGVQFF
d_gene: TRBD2; j_gene: TRBJ2-3; abundance: -; v_gene: TRBV20-1; CDR3nt: TGCAGTGCTCCTCAACTAGCGGGACGCACAGATACGCAGTATTTT; CDR3aa: CSAPQLAGRTDTQYF
d_gene: TRBD2; j_gene: TRBJ2-3; abundance: -; v_gene: TRBV25-1; CDR3nt: TGTGCCAGCAGCGCTAGCGGGAGGGGTGATACGCAGTATTTT; CDR3aa: CASSASGRGDTQYF
d_gene: TRBD1; j_gene: TRBJ1-2; abundance: -; v_gene: TRBV3-1; CDR3nt: TGTGCCAGCAGCCTACTGACAGGGCCTTATGGCTACACCTTC; CDR3aa: CASSLLTGPYGYTF
d_gene: TRBD2; j_gene: TRBJ2-1; abundance: -; v_gene: TRBV24-1; CDR3nt: TGTGCCACCAGTGACACGGGACTAGCGGAGTACAATGAGCAGTTCTTC; CDR3aa: CATSDTGLAEYNEQFF